One sample yielded the 18 T cell receptor beta chains listed below, sequenced in a study of blood T cells in healthy people across ages. Combining a sample-barcoded 5' primer with a J-beta primer mix, a second PCR ran for about 7 to 11 cycles. TCRdb independently ran MiXCR on the 5' RACE reads; one entry per CDR3 protein. The table lists around 1.5 million distinct CDR3 sequences, approximately 42% of them singletons, with roughly 7.9% in the top ten. Sequencing was performed on blood. These receptors came from a woman in her late teens or twenties in good health.

In its sample, this clonotype was seen a few times. The chain employs TRBV27 and TRBJ2-3; D unclear. The CDR3 length is 15 residues. V lost 3 bases and J 2 bases, leaving 12 bases between the germline ends. Germline V gives CDR1 MNHEY, CDR2 SMNVEV (reference sequence). The CDR3 protein is CASSFLGPPTDTQYF. Here the CDR3 DNA reads TGTGCCAGCAGTTTCCTCGGGCCCCCCACAGATACGCAGTATTTT.

The chain links TRBV30 to TRBJ1-5, with TRBD1 as a possible D gene (5 bases). V lost 5 bases and J 0 bases, leaving 8 bases between the germline ends. Germline-derived CDR1 and CDR2 are GTSNPN and SVGIG (reference sequence). The CDR3 extends over 13 amino acids. Here the CDR3 reads CAWAQDSNQPQHF. The DNA of the CDR3 is TGTGCCTGGGCACAGGATAGCAATCAGCCCCAGCATTTT.

The chain joins TRBV9 to TRBJ1-2; TRBD1 agrees at 9 bases. The germline gives CDR1 SGDLS, CDR2 YYNGEE. CDR3 length: 15 amino acids. V lost 1 base and J lost 7; bases outside the gene matches: 8. In nucleotides, the CDR3 is TGTGCCAGCAGCGTATCGACCGGACAGGGGCCTGGCTACACCTTC. Translation: CASSVSTGQGPGYTF.

The sample holds a few counts of this clonotype. V usage is TRBV4-1 and J usage is TRBJ2-1, with 10 positions matching TRBD1. Germline CDR1 is MGHRA and CDR2 is YSYEKL. The CDR3 is made up of 16 amino acids. The V and J ends lost 0 bases and 5 bases, in that order; junction bases with no gene match: 4. CDR3 amino acids: CASSQESGTGDNEQFF. CDR3 DNA: TGCGCCAGCAGCCAAGAATCCGGGACAGGGGACAATGAGCAGTTCTTC.

This clonotype was counted between two and nine times. The rearrangement uses TRBV7-6 and TRBJ2-1, with D uncertain. The V and J ends lost 5 bases and 4 bases respectively, with 9 bases between them. CDR3 size: 13 residues. Germline V gene lookup returns CDR1 SGHVS and CDR2 FNYEAQ. Here the CDR3 reads CASSTTLYNEQFF. The CDR3, as DNA: TGTGCCAGCAGCACTACCTTATACAATGAGCAGTTCTTC.

This chain joins TRBV20-1 and TRBJ2-1, with TRBD2 as a possible D gene (7 bases). The CDR3 consists of 14 residues. V was shortened by 6 bases and J by 2 bases, with 14 bases between the two germline ends. The germline V gene has CDR1 DFQATT and CDR2 SNEGSKA (reference sequence). CDR3 sequence reads: CSALPGGPYNEQFF. CDR3 DNA: TGCAGTGCCTTACCGGGGGGCCCCTACAATGAGCAGTTCTTC.

A note on this clonotype: The junction departs from germline at one end; a sequencing error may be responsible. The chain joins TRBV7-7 to TRBJ2-5; 13 bases line up with TRBD2. The CDR3 length is 17 residues. CDR1 is SSHAT, CDR2 FNYEAQ, per germline (reference sequence). This CDR3 is CASSLGGLAGQKETQYF. CDR3 in DNA: TGTGCTAGCAGCTTGGGGGGACTAGCGGGGCAGAAAGAGACCCAGTACTTC.

This clonotype was observed a few times. This chain uses TRBV6-1 with TRBJ2-1, with TRBD2 identical over 11 bases. Losses at the gene ends were 6 bases for V and 9 bases for J; bases not matched to a gene: 16. CDR1 is MNHNS and CDR2 is SASEGT in the germline V gene. The CDR3 is 17 amino acids. CDR3 bases: TGTGCCAGCAGAAGCACTAGCGGGAGTGGACCCTCCGGTGAGCAGTTCTTC. Translated, it gives CASRSTSGSGPSGEQFF.

This clonotype appeared a few times. CDR3 in DNA: TGTGCCAGCAGTGAATCAGGCGGGGGGCACAGGGATACGCAGTATTTT. Translation gives CASSESGGGHRDTQYF. The chain couples TRBV25-1 to TRBJ2-3, with 8 bases matching TRBD2. CDR1 and CDR2 from the germline V gene are MGHDK and SYGVNS. Unmatched junction bases numbered 9, after V lost 1 base and J lost 6 bases. The CDR3 sequence is 16 residues long.

This clonotype was picked up a small number of times. This chain joins TRBV10-3 and TRBJ1-5, with D hard to call. The CDR3 runs to 15 residues. Trimming took off 0 bases at V and 6 bases at J, with 12 bases between the two ends. The germline CDR1 and CDR2 sequences are ENHRY and SYGVKD. Here the CDR3 reads CAISESGVQGQPQHF. The CDR3 region has the DNA TGTGCCATCAGTGAGTCGGGAGTCCAAGGTCAGCCCCAGCATTTT.

This chain connects TRBV11-2 to TRBJ1-5, with 8 bases lining up with TRBD1. Germline V gives CDR1 SGHAT, CDR2 FQNNGV. The length of the CDR3 is 15 residues. With V trimmed by 5 bases and J by 6 bases, 9 bases remained unmatched. The CDR3 region is CASSISGGAGQPQHF. The DNA of the CDR3 is TGTGCCAGCAGCATATCAGGGGGCGCGGGTCAGCCCCAGCATTTT. Filled out from reference TRBV11-2 and TRBJ1-5, the complete variable domain reads EAGVAQSPRYKIIEKRQSVAFWCNPISGHATLYWYQQILGQGPKLLIQFQNNGVVDDSQLPKDRFSAERLKGVDSTLKIQPAKLEDSAVYLCASSISGGAGQPQHFGDGTRLSIL.

This chain joins TRBV6-2 or TRBV6-3 and TRBJ1-1, with a tentative D call TRBD1 (6 bases). The CDR3 runs 16 residues. The germline V gene encodes CDR1 MNHEY and CDR2 SVGEGT. V was pared by 5 bases and J by 3 bases, with 19 bases between. The CDR3: CASSTGYLPKDTEAFF. CDR3 nucleotide sequence: TGTGCCAGCAGTACAGGGTATCTACCGAAGGACACTGAAGCTTTCTTT.

This clonotype appeared a few times. This chain uses TRBV5-1 with TRBJ2-5; D possibly corresponds to TRBD1 (5 bases). CDR3 length equals 15 residues. V was pared by 4 bases and J by 2 bases, with 15 bases between. Germline CDR1 reads SGHRS; CDR2 reads YFSETQ. In nucleotides, the CDR3 is TGCGCCAGCAGCACCCAAGTGGGGCAACAAGAGACCCAGTACTTC. Translated: CASSTQVGQQETQYF.

On this clonotype itself: A read error is possible here, since a much larger clone lies one base away. CDR3 nucleotide sequence: TGTGCCAGCAGTGAAGTGGCACGGCTAGCCAAAAACATTCAGTACTTC. This codes for CASSEVARLAKNIQYF. The J gene is TRBJ2-4, the V gene TRBV6-1; D remains unclear. V was pared by 1 base and J by 0 bases, with 10 bases between. The germline gives CDR1 MNHNS, CDR2 SASEGT. The length of the CDR3 is 16 residues.

The chain carries TRBV18 and TRBJ2-1, with 9 bases lining up with TRBD2. The CDR3 spans 19 residues. Germline assignment: CDR1 KGHSH and CDR2 LQKENI. With 2 bases clipped from V and 0 bases from J, the junction kept 11 bases outside the gene matches. Here the CDR3 reads CASSPGSGGYTSSYNEQFF. Here the CDR3 DNA reads TGTGCCAGCTCACCAGGTAGCGGGGGCTACACGAGCTCCTACAATGAGCAGTTCTTC.

The V and J genes are TRBV27 and TRBJ1-2; D unresolved. The CDR3 is 15 amino acids. Trimming took off 6 bases at V and 3 bases at J, with 17 bases between the two ends. Germline V gene sequence: CDR1 MNHEY, CDR2 SMNVEV (reference sequence). The CDR3 DNA is TGTGCCAGCAGCCAACACCTTACAGCGGACTATGGCTACACCTTC. Amino acids: CASSQHLTADYGYTF.

The CDR3 coding sequence is TGTGCCAGCAGTCGATGGACAGCCCAAAATGAGCAGTTCTTC. Amino acids: CASSRWTAQNEQFF. V is TRBV12-3 or TRBV12-4 and J is TRBJ2-1, with D tentatively TRBD1 (6 bases). V lost 5 bases to trimming and J lost 7 bases, with 15 bases between them. The CDR3 spans 14 residues.

The genes are TRBV15 and TRBJ1-2; D gene uncertain. In germline, CDR1 is LNHNV, CDR2 YYDKDF (reference sequence). The CDR3 totals 12 residues. Trimming stripped 2 bases from V and 7 bases from J, with 8 bases between. CDR3 sequence: CATSRPFFGYTF. The CDR3 DNA follows: TGTGCCACCAGCAGACCCTTTTTTGGCTACACCTTC.